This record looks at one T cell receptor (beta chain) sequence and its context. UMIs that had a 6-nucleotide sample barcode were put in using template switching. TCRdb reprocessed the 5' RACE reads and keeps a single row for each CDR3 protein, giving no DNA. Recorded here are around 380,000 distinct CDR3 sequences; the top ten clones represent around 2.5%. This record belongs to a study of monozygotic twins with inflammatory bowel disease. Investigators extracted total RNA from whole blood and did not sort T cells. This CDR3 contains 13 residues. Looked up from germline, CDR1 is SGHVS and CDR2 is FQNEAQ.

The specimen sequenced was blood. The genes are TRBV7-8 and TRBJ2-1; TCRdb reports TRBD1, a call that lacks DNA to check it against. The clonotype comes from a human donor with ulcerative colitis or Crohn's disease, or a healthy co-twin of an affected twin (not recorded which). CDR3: CASSLNPGWEQFF.